This T cell receptor (beta chain) derives from a study of blood T cell repertoires in COVID-19. As handled by the study authors: Estimation of nucleated cell counts relied on the amplification of reference gene primers. The assay was immunoSEQ multiplex PCR, and TCRdb's table has in-frame clones only and misses some. That table supplies the V and J calls and clone size; D and trimming were determined from the DNA. In the table there are 130,000 or so clones, more than 75% of which are singletons. CDR1 SEHNR and CDR2 FQNEAQ come from the germline V gene (reference sequence). V was pared by 7 bases and J by 0 bases, with 6 bases between. CDR3 length: 12 amino acids.

Sequenced sample: peripheral blood. The source is an older man with active COVID-19. The chain has TRBV7-9 and TRBJ2-5; no reliable D call. CDR3 residues: CASTYYQETQYF. The CDR3 nucleotides read TGTGCCAGCACCTACTACCAAGAGACCCAGTACTTC.